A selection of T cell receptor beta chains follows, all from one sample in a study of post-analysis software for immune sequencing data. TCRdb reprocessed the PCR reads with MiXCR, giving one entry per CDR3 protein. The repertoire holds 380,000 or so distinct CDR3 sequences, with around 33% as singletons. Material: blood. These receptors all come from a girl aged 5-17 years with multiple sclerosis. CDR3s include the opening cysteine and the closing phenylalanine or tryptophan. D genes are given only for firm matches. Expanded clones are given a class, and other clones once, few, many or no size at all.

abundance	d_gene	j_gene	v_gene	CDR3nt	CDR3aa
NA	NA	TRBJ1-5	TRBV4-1	TGCGCCAGCAGCCAATTGGGCAGGAGCAATCAGCCCCAGCATTTT	CASSQLGRSNQPQHF
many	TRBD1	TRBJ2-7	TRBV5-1	TGCGCCAGCAGCTGGGACAGCGGCTACGAGCAGTACTTC	CASSWDSGYEQYF
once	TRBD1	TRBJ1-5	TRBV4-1	TGCGCCAGCAGCCGGAAAGGACAGGAGTCAAATCAGCCCCAGCATTTT	CASSRKGQESNQPQHF
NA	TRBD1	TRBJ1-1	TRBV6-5	TGTGCCAGCAGTGACGACAGGGGTCTCACTGAAGCTTTCTTT	CASSDDRGLTEAFF
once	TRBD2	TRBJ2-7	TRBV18	TGTGCCAGCGCGGGGGGGCCTGGGTACGAGCAGTACTTC	CASAGGPGYEQYF
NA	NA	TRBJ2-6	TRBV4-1	TGCGCCAGCAGTGGAATCGCTGGGGCCAACGTCCTGACTTTC	CASSGIAGANVLTF
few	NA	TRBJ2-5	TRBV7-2	TGTGCCAGCAGCTTAGAGCTGGGATCCTCGGGGACCCAGTACTTC	CASSLELGSSGTQYF
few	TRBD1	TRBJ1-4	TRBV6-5	TGTGCCAGCAGACACGGACAGGCGCACACTAATGAAAAACTGTTTTTT	CASRHGQAHTNEKLFF
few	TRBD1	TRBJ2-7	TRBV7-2	TGTGCCAGCAGCCGGGACAGGGGAAACGAGCAGTACTTC	CASSRDRGNEQYF
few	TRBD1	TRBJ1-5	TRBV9	TGTGCCAGCAGCGGACAGGGAGGTCAGCCCCAGCATTTT	CASSGQGGQPQHF
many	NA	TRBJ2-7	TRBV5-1	TGTGCCAGCAGCTTAGAGGGTAACGAGCAGTACTTC	CASSLEGNEQYF
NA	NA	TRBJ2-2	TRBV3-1	TGTGCCAGCAGGGACCTCGGGGGACACACCGGGGAGCTGTTTTTT	CASRDLGGHTGELFF
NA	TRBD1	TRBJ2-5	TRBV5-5	TGTGCCAGCAGCGACGGGACAGGGGGCTTGGAGACCCAGTACTTC	CASSDGTGGLETQYF
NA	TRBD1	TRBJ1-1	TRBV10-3	TGTGCCATCAGTCGGGATAGGGGGACAGGGATGGGCACTGAAGCTTTCTTT	CAISRDRGTGMGTEAFF
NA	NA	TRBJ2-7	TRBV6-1	TGTGCCAGCAGTGAAATTGGACCAGCACCGTACTTC	CASSEIGPAPYF
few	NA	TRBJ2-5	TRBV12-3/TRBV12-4	TGTGCCAGCAGCCCAACGGGGCCCCAAGAGACCCAGTACTTC	CASSPTGPQETQYF
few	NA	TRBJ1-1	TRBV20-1	TGCAGTGCTAGAGGACACCTGAACACTGAAGCTTTCTTT	CSARGHLNTEAFF
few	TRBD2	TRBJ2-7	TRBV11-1	TGTGCCAGCAGCTGTAGCGGGGGGGCCTACGAGCAGTACTTC	CASSCSGGAYEQYF
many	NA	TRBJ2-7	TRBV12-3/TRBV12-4	TGTGCCAGCAGGGACAGCTCCTACGAGCAGTACTTC	CASRDSSYEQYF
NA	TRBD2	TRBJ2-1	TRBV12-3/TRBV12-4	TGTGCCAGCAGTTACCGGGGACTAGCGGGGGGGAATGAGCAGTTCTTC	CASSYRGLAGGNEQFF
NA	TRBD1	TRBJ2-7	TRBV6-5	TGTGCCAGCAGACCTGACAGGGACTCCTACGAGCAGTACTTC	CASRPDRDSYEQYF
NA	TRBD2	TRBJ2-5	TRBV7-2	TGTGCCAGCAGCTTAAAGCGTAGCGGGGGGGAGGAGACCCAGTACTTC	CASSLKRSGGEETQYF
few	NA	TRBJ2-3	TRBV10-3	TGTGCCATCAGTGAGTCTGCCCGGGGCGGAGATACGCAGTATTTT	CAISESARGGDTQYF
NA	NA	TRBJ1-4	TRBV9	TGTGCCAGCAGCGAGAGGGGGTTGGGTGAAAAACTGTTTTTT	CASSERGLGEKLFF
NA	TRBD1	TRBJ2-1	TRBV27	TGTGCCAGCAGTCGGCCGGGACAGGGGGCCGGGGAGCAGTTCTTC	CASSRPGQGAGEQFF
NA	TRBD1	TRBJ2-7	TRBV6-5	TGTGCCAGCAGTTCCGACAGGGCTGTCTACGAGCAGTACTTC	CASSSDRAVYEQYF
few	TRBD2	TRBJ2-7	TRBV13	TGTGCCAGCAGCACTCGACTAGCGGGGGGCTATTACGAGCAGTACTTC	CASSTRLAGGYYEQYF
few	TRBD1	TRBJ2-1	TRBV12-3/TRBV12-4	TGTGCCAGCAGTCCAAGCGACAGGGGCGGGTACAATGAGCAGTTCTTC	CASSPSDRGGYNEQFF
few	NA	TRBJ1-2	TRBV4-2	TGTGCCAGCAGCCAAGAGGTGCAGGGACTATGGGGCTACACCTTC	CASSQEVQGLWGYTF
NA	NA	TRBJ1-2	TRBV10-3	TGTGCCATCAGTGAGTCGGCTCCCCTGAAGGGGGGCTACACCTTC	CAISESAPLKGGYTF